The clone carrying this TCR beta chain came up a few times. Its antigen is currently unknown. Time point: newly diagnosed GD, antithyroid drugs for less than 3 months. Construction of the TCR library relied on RNA isolated from PBMCs. The data were obtained in a study of regulatory T cells in long-lasting Graves disease. Study-level results: Persistent Graves' patients had lower TCR diversity than newly diagnosed ones.

Construction of the TCR beta libraries employed iRepertoire HTBI primers in conjunction with Arm-PCR of CDR3 regions. One entry per CDR3 protein results from TCRdb running MiXCR on the multiplex PCR reads. The table lists roughly 350,000 distinct CDR3 sequences, around 17% of them singletons. CDR1 is LNHDA and CDR2 is SQIVND in the germline V gene (reference sequence). V was pared by 1 base and J by 0 bases, with 13 bases between. CDR3 length: 17 residues. The data were also submitted as part of a second study, on T cells in Graves' hyperthyroidism and ophthalmopathy.

The source is a man aged 40-49 years with Graves disease. The chain links TRBV19 to TRBJ1-3, with TRBD1 as a possible D gene (5 bases). Sample: peripheral blood mononuclear cells (PBMCs), taken at new diagnosis, from a patient treated with antithyroid drugs. The CDR3 coding sequence is TGTGCCAGTAGTATAGTAGCAGGGAAGAGCTCTGGAAACACCATATATTTT. This sequence encodes CASSIVAGKSSGNTIYF.